This passage covers 32 T cell receptor beta chains from one sample sequenced in a study of control samples from healthy donors and cancer patients. TCRdb's table, derived via immunoSEQ multiplex PCR, lists solely in-frame clones and lacks some. Among about 110,000 clones, about 80% were seen once, and the ten largest hold approximately 7%. The specimen was blood. These receptors came from a man between 18 and 29 years old in good health.

The rearrangement links TRBV30 to TRBJ2-7; D is possibly TRBD1 (5 bases). The CDR3 runs to 14 residues. Trimming took 2 bases from V and 5 from J, leaving 16 bases between them. The germline V gene encodes CDR1 GTSNPN and CDR2 SVGIG (reference sequence). CDR3 DNA: TGTGCCTGGAGTCCCAGGGCCTTGGTGAACGAGCAGTACTTC. Its protein is CAWSPRALVNEQYF.

This chain uses TRBV6-2 or TRBV6-3 with TRBJ1-3, with unresolved D. CDR3 length: 15 residues. V shed 3 bases and J shed 2 bases, with 11 bases lying between them. CDR1 and CDR2 from the germline V gene are MNHEY and SVGEGT. The CDR3 coding sequence is TGTGCCAGCAGTTATAAAACGGGCCCTGGAAACACCATATATTTT. This codes for CASSYKTGPGNTIYF.

The chain joins TRBV28 to TRBJ2-3; tentative D call: TRBD2 (6 bases). Trimming took 1 base from V and 5 from J, leaving 16 bases between them. The CDR3 contains 16 residues. Germline CDR1 is MDHEN and CDR2 is SYDVKM. CDR3 amino acids: CASSLYEAGSLDTQYF. CDR3 bases: TGTGCCAGCAGTTTATATGAGGCGGGGAGTCTAGATACGCAGTATTTT.

The rearrangement joins TRBV19 to TRBJ2-5; D is possibly TRBD1 (6 bases). V dropped 2 bases and J dropped 5 bases, with 12 bases sitting between them. The CDR3 length is 14 residues. Germline values: CDR1 LNHDA, CDR2 SQIVND (reference sequence). The CDR3 protein is CASSIRGWEETQYF. CDR3 nucleotide sequence: TGTGCCAGTAGTATAAGGGGGTGGGAGGAGACCCAGTACTTC. Using reference TRBV19 and TRBJ2-5 for the parts outside the CDR3, the full variable domain is DGGITQSPKYLFRKEGQNVTLSCEQNLNHDAMYWYRQDPGQGLRLIYYSQIVNDFQKGDIAEGYSVSREKKESFPLTVTSAQKNPTAFYLCASSIRGWEETQYFGPGTRLLVL.

The gene calls are TRBV15 and TRBJ2-7; D is undetermined. Per the germline V gene, CDR1 is LNHNV and CDR2 is YYDKDF (reference sequence). The length of the CDR3 is 16 residues. V was shortened by 0 bases and J by 2 bases, with 14 bases between the two germline ends. CDR3 sequence (DNA): TGTGCCACCAGCAGAGAAACCCATGAATACACCTACGAGCAGTACTTC. Residues: CATSRETHEYTYEQYF.

This clone was detected a few times. This chain uses TRBV28 with TRBJ1-2; 7 bases line up with TRBD1. Germline CDR1 reads MDHEN; CDR2 reads SYDVKM. The CDR3 has 14 residues. Trimming removed 6 bases from V and 2 bases from J; junction bases left unmatched: 6. The CDR3 DNA follows: TGTGCCAGCAGGTCACAGGGGTTAAACTATGGCTACACCTTC. This translates into CASRSQGLNYGYTF.

This chain joins TRBV6-5 and TRBJ1-1; D remains ambiguous. From germline, CDR1 is MNHEY and CDR2 SVGAGI. The V and J ends lost 4 bases and 2 bases respectively, with 14 bases between them. This CDR3 is 15 amino acids long. The CDR3 DNA is TGTGCCAGCAGTTCTAGGACGGCTTTTAACACTGAAGCTTTCTTT. Translating it yields CASSSRTAFNTEAFF.

This clone was seen just once. V is TRBV3-1 (or the pseudogene TRBV3-2) and J is TRBJ1-6; 7 positions match TRBD1. Germline V gene lookup returns CDR1 LGHDT and CDR2 YNNKEL (reference sequence). CDR3 length: 15 amino acids. J gave up 17 bases and V 4 bases, and 17 bases lay outside the gene matches. The CDR3 here is CASSLVPGQRTAIHF. DNA of the CDR3: TGTGCCAGCAGCCTAGTCCCGGGACAGCGGACAGCTATCCACTTT.

V gene TRBV3-1 (or the pseudogene TRBV3-2) combines with J gene TRBJ1-2; D call uncertain. Per the germline V gene, CDR1 is LGHDT and CDR2 is YNNKEL (reference sequence). The CDR3 contains 15 residues. Trimming took 0 bases from V and 4 from J, leaving 12 bases between them. CDR3 loop: CASSQDSRSLYGYTF. The DNA for the CDR3 is TGTGCCAGCAGCCAAGATTCCCGGAGCCTCTATGGCTACACCTTC.

V and J are TRBV6-4 and TRBJ1-6; unclear D gene. CDR1 is MRHNA and CDR2 is SNTAGT in the germline V gene. CDR3 length: 13 amino acids. Trimming cost V 5 bases and J 7 bases, with 9 bases left between them. The CDR3: CASSTDSNSPLHF. In DNA, the CDR3 is TGTGCCAGCAGTACAGACTCCAATTCACCCCTCCACTTT.

On this clone: An end of the junction differs from the germline gene, which may be a read error. The rearrangement links TRBV27 to TRBJ2-1; weak D call: TRBD2 (6 bases). Germline CDR1 is MNHEY and CDR2 is SMNVEV (reference sequence). The CDR3 has 12 residues. CDR3 sequence (DNA): TGTGCCAGCAGTCTATCTAGCGAGGAGCAGTTCTTC. Protein: CASSLSSEEQFF.

This clone was picked up a small number of times. The sample carries other DNA sequences with the same CDR3. V usage is TRBV11-2 and J usage is TRBJ2-1; TRBD2 might be the D (5 bases). With 0 bases removed from V and 10 bases from J, the gap between germline ends came to 7 bases. The germline V gene encodes CDR1 SGHAT and CDR2 FQNNGV. The CDR3 has 12 amino acids. CDR3 bases: TGTGCCAGCAGCTTAGACCGCGGGGAGCAGTTCTTC. Its protein product is CASSLDRGEQFF.

The chain combines TRBV30 with TRBJ2-7; D tentatively fits TRBD1 or TRBD2 (5 bases each). The ends were cut back, 2 bases at V and 5 bases at J, with 16 bases in the middle. Germline-derived CDR1 and CDR2 are GTSNPN and SVGIG (reference sequence). The CDR3 has 14 residues. In DNA form, the CDR3 reads TGTGCCTGGAGTCAGGGAGACAGTAATGACGAGCAGTACTTC. As protein: CAWSQGDSNDEQYF.

This chain's CDR3 is CASSLAGLAYGYTF. The CDR3, as DNA: TGCGCCAGCAGCTTGGCCGGTCTTGCCTATGGCTACACCTTC. The chain combines TRBV5-1 with TRBJ1-2; D ambiguous. The germline V gene has CDR1 SGHRS and CDR2 YFSETQ. The CDR3 contains 14 residues. V lost 0 bases and J 4 bases, leaving 10 bases between the germline ends. The complete variable domain, with remaining parts taken from reference TRBV5-1 and TRBJ1-2, reads KAGVTQTPRYLIKTRGQQVTLSCSPISGHRSVSWYQQTPGQGLQFLFEYFSETQRNKGNFPGRFSGRQFSNSRSEMNVSTLELGDSALYLCASSLAGLAYGYTFGSGTRLTVV.

The CDR3: CASSPPGDGYTF. In DNA, the CDR3 is TGTGCCAGCAGCCCCCCGGGAGATGGCTACACCTTC. This chain uses TRBV9 with TRBJ1-2; D is ambiguous. CDR3 length: 12 amino acids. V shed 4 bases and J shed 6 bases, with 10 bases lying between them. Germline CDR1 SGDLS, CDR2 YYNGEE.

The CDR3 here is CASSPGLAGESPDTQYF. In nucleotides, the CDR3 is TGTGCCAGCAGCCCGGGACTAGCGGGGGAGAGTCCAGATACGCAGTATTTT. The chain has TRBV4-2 and TRBJ2-3, with 14 bases matching TRBD2. CDR1 and CDR2 (germline): LGHNA, YNFKEQ. CDR3 length: 17 residues. J lost 4 bases, V lost 4 bases, and 7 bases had no gene match.

CDR3 in DNA: TGTGCCAGCAGCCAACGGACAGGGGGGAACAACTATGGCTACACCTTC. Protein product: CASSQRTGGNNYGYTF. The gene calls are TRBV7-2 and TRBJ1-2; 10 positions match TRBD1. This CDR3 is 16 amino acids long. Germline CDR1 SGHTA, CDR2 FQGNSA. Germline trimming cut 5 bases from V and 2 bases from J; bases unmatched to any gene: 8.

The V gene is TRBV30, the J gene TRBJ1-1; D not certain. Germline-derived CDR1 and CDR2 are GTSNPN and SVGIG (reference sequence). The CDR3 covers 17 residues. The V and J ends lost 2 bases and 0 bases respectively, with 19 bases between them. CDR3 in amino acids: CAWSQTTRDLLNTEAFF. In nucleotides, the CDR3 is TGTGCCTGGAGTCAAACGACGAGGGATTTATTGAACACTGAAGCTTTCTTT.

The chain joins TRBV5-1 to TRBJ2-2; maybe TRBD1 (6 bases). V lost 2 bases, J lost 0 bases, and 8 bases lay in between. Germline-derived CDR1 and CDR2 are SGHRS and YFSETQ. This CDR3 is 15 amino acids long. The CDR3 spells CASSFGQPNTGELFF. CDR3 coding DNA: TGCGCCAGCAGCTTCGGACAGCCGAACACCGGGGAGCTGTTTTTT.

The gene calls are TRBV7-9 and TRBJ1-2; D possibly corresponds to TRBD1 (5 bases). V gave up 0 bases and J gave up 7 bases, with 9 bases separating them. From germline, CDR1 is SEHNR and CDR2 FQNEAQ (reference sequence). The CDR3 totals 13 residues. The CDR3 sequence is CASSLAGDGGYTF. DNA for the CDR3: TGTGCCAGCAGCTTAGCGGGGGATGGTGGCTACACCTTC.

This chain uses TRBV4-1 with TRBJ2-7; TRBD2 agrees at 8 bases. V lost 1 base, J lost 3 bases, and 2 bases stayed unmatched. The CDR3 spans 14 residues. The germline V gene has CDR1 MGHRA and CDR2 YSYEKL. The CDR3 protein is CASSQGAGGYEQYF. DNA of the CDR3: TGCGCCAGCAGCCAAGGGGCGGGGGGCTACGAGCAGTACTTC.

The rearrangement uses TRBV11-2 and TRBJ1-3, with D unresolved. The V gene lost 5 bases and the J gene lost 0 bases, with 8 bases spanning the gap. The CDR3 consists of 14 residues. Germline V gene sequence: CDR1 SGHAT, CDR2 FQNNGV. CDR3 residues: CASSMTSSGNTIYF. The DNA for the CDR3 is TGTGCCAGCAGCATGACAAGCTCTGGAAACACCATATATTTT. The complete variable domain, with remaining parts taken from reference TRBV11-2 and TRBJ1-3, reads EAGVAQSPRYKIIEKRQSVAFWCNPISGHATLYWYQQILGQGPKLLIQFQNNGVVDDSQLPKDRFSAERLKGVDSTLKIQPAKLEDSAVYLCASSMTSSGNTIYFGEGSWLTVV.

The chain links TRBV18 to TRBJ1-2; 8 positions agree with TRBD1. The length of the CDR3 is 14 residues. Trimming cost V 5 bases and J 0 bases; bases outside gene matches: 2. The germline V gene has CDR1 KGHSH and CDR2 LQKENI. CDR3 bases: TGTGCCAGCTCAGCGACAGGGGCTAACTATGGCTACACCTTC. Encoded protein: CASSATGANYGYTF.

This rearrangement joins TRBV19 to TRBJ1-5, with D possibly TRBD1 on 6 matching bases. V shed 0 bases and J shed 6 bases, with 18 bases lying between them. Germline CDR1 is LNHDA and CDR2 is SQIVND (reference sequence). This CDR3 region has 17 residues. This chain's CDR3 is CASSIERSRGTSQPQHF. The CDR3 DNA is TGTGCCAGTAGTATAGAAAGGTCTCGGGGGACAAGTCAGCCCCAGCATTTT. The whole variable domain, remainder taken from reference TRBV19 and TRBJ1-5, is DGGITQSPKYLFRKEGQNVTLSCEQNLNHDAMYWYRQDPGQGLRLIYYSQIVNDFQKGDIAEGYSVSREKKESFPLTVTSAQKNPTAFYLCASSIERSRGTSQPQHFGDGTRLSIL.

The V gene is TRBV18, the J gene TRBJ1-5; D unclear. CDR3 size: 17 residues. Germline assignment: CDR1 KGHSH and CDR2 LQKENI. V was trimmed by 2 bases and J by 0 bases, leaving 14 bases between them. This CDR3 is CASSPDGSFYSNQPQHF. The CDR3 DNA reads TGTGCCAGCTCACCAGACGGAAGTTTCTATAGCAATCAGCCCCAGCATTTT.

This chain links TRBV7-8 with TRBJ1-2, with D unclear. Germline CDR1 SGHVS, CDR2 FQNEAQ. V was cut by 3 bases and J by 2 bases, with 10 bases left in between. This CDR3 contains 14 residues. The CDR3 coding sequence is TGTGCCAGCAGCTTGGCAGGACCCAACTATGGCTACACCTTC. Protein: CASSLAGPNYGYTF.

The sample holds one count of this clone. V is TRBV21-1 and J is TRBJ2-7; the listed D gene, TRBD2, was not tested against the DNA. TRBV21-1 is a pseudogene. There are 15 residues in the CDR3. CDR3 DNA sequence: TGTGCCAGCAGCAAAGAGCATCTCCCCCTCTACGAGCAGTACGTC. Translated, it gives CASSKEHLPLYEQYV.

The chain couples TRBV2 to TRBJ1-2, with D possibly being TRBD1 (6 bases). V gave up 4 bases and J gave up 0 bases, with 9 bases separating them. The CDR3 totals 14 residues. Per germline, CDR1 SNHLY and CDR2 FYNNEI. The CDR3 nucleotides read TGTGCCAGCAGTGGACAGGAGACTAACTATGGCTACACCTTC. This sequence encodes CASSGQETNYGYTF.

The sample holds a few counts of this clone. V usage is TRBV4-2 and J usage is TRBJ2-5; 13 bases align to TRBD2. The germline gives CDR1 LGHNA, CDR2 YNFKEQ. The CDR3 runs to 18 residues. The junction had 14 bases not matched to a gene; V was cut back by 5 bases and J by 5 bases. CDR3 residues: CASSFSGTSGDLGETQYF. In DNA form, the CDR3 reads TGTGCCAGCAGCTTCTCCGGGACTAGCGGGGACCTGGGGGAGACCCAGTACTTC.

This clone has just a few counts. The chain is built from TRBV28 and TRBJ1-6, with a possible D match to TRBD1 (5 bases). Trimming pared 3 bases from V and 7 bases from J, leaving 16 bases between. The CDR3 sequence is 16 residues long. CDR1 is MDHEN and CDR2 is SYDVKM in the germline V gene. The DNA of the CDR3 is TGTGCCAGCAGTTTCCCCGGGGGTTTATTGAATTCACCCCTCCACTTT. Translated: CASSFPGGLLNSPLHF.

The rearrangement uses TRBV6-2 or TRBV6-3 and TRBJ1-1; tentatively, D is TRBD1 (5 bases). Germline assignment: CDR1 MNHEY and CDR2 SVGEGT. V lost 2 bases and J lost 3, with 16 bases in between. The CDR3 length is 16 residues. The CDR3 DNA reads as TGTGCCAGCAGTTACCCCCGCCAGGAGGGGTACACTGAAGCTTTCTTT. It is translated as CASSYPRQEGYTEAFF.

The J gene is TRBJ1-1, the V gene TRBV7-9; TRBD1 is a possible D gene (5 bases). The germline gives CDR1 SEHNR, CDR2 FQNEAQ (reference sequence). The V end lost 2 bases, the J end lost 5 bases, and 12 bases lay between the germline ends. The CDR3 loop spans 14 amino acids. CDR3 residues: CASSLLGGDTEAFF. The CDR3 bases are TGTGCCAGCAGCTTACTCGGGGGGGATACTGAAGCTTTCTTT. Filled out from reference TRBV7-9 and TRBJ1-1, the complete variable domain reads DTGVSQNPRHKITKRGQNVTFRCDPISEHNRLYWYRQTLGQGPEFLTYFQNEAQLEKSRLLSDRFSAERPKGSFSTLEIQRTEQGDSAMYLCASSLLGGDTEAFFGQGTRLTVV.